This T cell receptor beta chain comes out of a study of shared clonotypes between healthy human individuals. Study outcomes and limitations: A handful of donors showed sharing of approximately 4.7% of naive CD4 clonotypes.

In the sorted-subset replicate PCRs, 150 to 200 ng DNA, some 30,000 T cell genomes, was used. Profiling relied on immunoSEQ multiplex PCR, and the TCRdb table lists in-frame clones only, not all of them. In the table there are about 2.4 million clones, approximately 94% of which are singletons. With respect to this clone: Its specificity is unknown.

Looked up from germline, CDR1 is SGHVS and CDR2 is FQNEAQ. This CDR3 is built from 18 residues. With 7 bases clipped from V and 2 bases from J, the junction kept 12 bases outside the gene matches. The sequenced material came from naive CD4+ T cells from PBMCs. The subset: CD45RA+ positively selected. The chain uses TRBV7-8 and TRBJ2-6; 9 bases map to TRBD1. This receptor was identified in a man between 18 and 29 years old in good health. Some clones in this sample may be carry-over from other donors' samples. CDR3 coding DNA: TGTGCCAGCAAACTCGACAGGGGGGTCGAGACTGGGGCCAACGTCCTGACTTTC. Amino acid sequence: CASKLDRGVETGANVLTF.